Listed here are 32 T cell receptor beta chains from one sample, sequenced in a study of molecular identifiers for immune sequencing clone quantification. TCRdb re-called the PCR reads with MiXCR, one entry per CDR3 protein. Seen here are about 54,000 distinct CDR3 sequences, under 30% observed once, and the top ten hold under 2%. Sequencing used naive CD8+ T cells from blood, with Jurkat cell RNA spiked in. The sample's subset: FACS-sorted CD8+CD4-CCR7+CD45RA+ naive T cells. The receptors derive from a human donor in good health. Some libraries in this study had Jurkat cell RNA spiked in.

This chain links TRBV30 with TRBJ2-3; D ambiguous. The CDR3 is 12 amino acids. V was clipped by 6 bases and J by 4 bases, with 11 bases between them. CDR1 and CDR2 from the germline V gene are GTSNPN and SVGIG (reference sequence). Written as DNA, the CDR3 is TGTGCCTGTGAACTACCCTCAGATACGCAGTATTTT. Translating gives CACELPSDTQYF. Supplemented by reference TRBV30 and TRBJ2-3, the full variable domain reads SQTIHQWPATLVQPVGSPLSLECTVEGTSNPNLYWYRQAAGRGLQLLFYSVGIGQISSEVPQNLSASRPQDRQFILSSKKLLLSDSGFYLCACELPSDTQYFGPGTRLTVL.

As concerns this clonotype: A much larger clone differs by one base, so this may be a read error. This chain's CDR3 is CGGVGQGALGYTF. The CDR3 bases are TGCGGCGGGGTCGGACAGGGGGCGCTTGGCTACACCTTC. The rearrangement uses TRBV29-1 and TRBJ1-2; 11 bases agree with TRBD1. This CDR3 comprises 13 residues. The germline V gene encodes CDR1 SQVTM and CDR2 ANQGSEA.

This clonotype was seen many times. The CDR3 nucleotides read TGTGCCAGCAGTTACTATTCTGGGGCCTACGAGCAGTACTTC. It translates to CASSYYSGAYEQYF. This chain links TRBV6-5 with TRBJ2-7; D ambiguous. Germline V lookup: CDR1 MNHEY, CDR2 SVGAGI. This CDR3 has 14 residues. V was pared by 1 base and J by 2 bases, with 9 bases between.

In this sample, this clonotype turned up many times. This chain connects TRBV7-2 to TRBJ1-5; D gene uncertain. The CDR3 extends over 15 amino acids. CDR1 SGHTA and CDR2 FQGNSA come from the germline V gene. Trimming took 6 bases from V and 0 from J, leaving 12 bases between them. CDR3 sequence reads: CASRQDNYSNQPQHF. The CDR3 DNA reads TGTGCCAGCAGACAAGACAATTATAGCAATCAGCCCCAGCATTTT.

The DNA for the CDR3 is TGTGCCAGCAGCCCACGTAGGGGGGAGTCCCAAGAGACCCAGTACTTC. It is translated as CASSPRRGESQETQYF. The chain is built from TRBV7-9 and TRBJ2-5; perhaps D is TRBD1 or TRBD2 (6 bases each). Germline V gene lookup returns CDR1 SEHNR and CDR2 FQNEAQ (reference sequence). The length of the CDR3 is 16 residues. V lost 5 bases and J lost 1, with 17 bases in between.

With respect to this clonotype: This clone may be a read error of a much larger clone one base away. The chain is built from TRBV4-3 and TRBJ2-7; D perhaps matches TRBD2 (5 bases). Germline CDR1 and CDR2: LGHNA and YSLEER. The CDR3 totals 14 residues. The CDR3 protein is CASSQDPRDYAQYF. The CDR3 DNA reads as TGCGCCAGCAGCCAAGACCCCAGAGACTACGCGCAGTACTTC.

This clonotype has a count of ten or more. The CDR3 coding sequence is TGTGCCAGCAGACCGAATCGGTACACTGAAGCTTTCTTT. This encodes CASRPNRYTEAFF. This chain uses TRBV6-6 with TRBJ1-1; no definite D call. This CDR3 has 13 amino acids. V lost 6 bases, J lost 3 bases, and 11 bases lay in between. The germline CDR1 and CDR2 sequences are MNHNY and SVGAGI (reference sequence).

Details on this clonotype: This may be a read error: a much more frequent sequence differs by one nucleotide. V is TRBV7-2 and J is TRBJ2-3; 8 bases are a match to TRBD1. The V gene's germline CDR1 is SGHTA and CDR2 FQGNSA. The CDR3 consists of 16 residues. The CDR3 DNA is TGTGCCAGCAGCTTTTTACAGGGGGTGAGCACAGATACGCGGTATTTT. Protein: CASSFLQGVSTDTRYF.

With regard to this clonotype: Given a much more abundant clone one base away, this may be a read error. The V and J genes are TRBV10-3 and TRBJ2-5; D may correspond to TRBD1 or TRBD2 (6 bases each). CDR3 length: 13 residues. Germline V gives CDR1 ENHRY, CDR2 SYGVKD. The V gene lost 4 bases and the J gene lost 9 bases, with 15 bases spanning the gap. CDR3 region: CAISGEGEEAQYF. The CDR3 DNA reads as TGTGCCATCAGTGGAGAGGGGGAGGAGGCCCAGTACTTC.

Concerning this clonotype: A much larger clone lies one base from this, so it may be a read error. The chain uses TRBV12-5 and TRBJ2-5; possibly TRBD2 for D (6 bases). The CDR3 covers 16 residues. Germline CDR1 and CDR2: LGHNT and FRNRAP. Trimming removed 0 bases from V and 10 bases from J, with 21 bases in between. Here the CDR3 reads CASGLVEEGPVKSQYF. CDR3 nucleotides: TGTGCTAGTGGTTTGGTAGAGGAGGGTCCGGTGAAGAGCCAGTACTTC.

In its sample, this clonotype was seen a few times. J is TRBJ2-7 and V is TRBV6-2 or TRBV6-3; 13 nucleotides agree with TRBD2. This CDR3 is built from 15 residues. CDR1 is MNHEY, CDR2 SVGEGT, per germline. Unmatched junction bases numbered 3, after V lost 2 bases and J lost 5 bases. In DNA, the CDR3 is TGTGCCAGCAGTTACACTAGCGGGGGGGTCGACGAGCAGTACTTC. This gives the protein CASSYTSGGVDEQYF.

About this clonotype itself: A read error may explain this, as a much larger clone is one base away. This chain links TRBV4-3 with TRBJ2-1, with D unresolved. Germline lookup yields CDR1 LGHNA and CDR2 YSLEER. The CDR3 length is 13 residues. The ends were cut back, 1 base at V and 9 bases at J, with 10 bases in the middle. The CDR3 reads CASSQGQVSEQFF. DNA for the CDR3: TGCGCCAGCAGCCAAGGTCAAGTGTCTGAGCAGTTCTTC.

There are a few counts of this clonotype. The genes are TRBV27 and TRBJ2-2; D is unclear. The CDR3 is 12 residues long. The V end was cut by 1 base, the J end by 5 bases, with 2 bases between. The germline CDR1 and CDR2 sequences are MNHEY and SMNVEV (reference sequence). CDR3 residues: CASSLWTGELFF. The DNA of the CDR3 is TGTGCCAGCAGTTTATGGACCGGGGAGCTGTTTTTT.

V gene TRBV4-1 combines with J gene TRBJ2-5; D possibly corresponds to TRBD2 (6 bases). The length of the CDR3 is 12 residues. V dropped 3 bases and J dropped 5 bases, with 7 bases sitting between them. Germline lookup yields CDR1 MGHRA and CDR2 YSYEKL. CDR3 sequence (DNA): TGCGCCAGCAGCCACGCGGGGGAGACCCAGTACTTC. It codes for CASSHAGETQYF.

Notes on this clonotype: A much larger clone differs by one base, so this may be a read error. The chain links TRBV11-2 to TRBJ2-2; 7 nucleotides line up with TRBD2. The CDR3 contains 15 residues. CDR1 is SGHAT, CDR2 FQNNGV, per germline. The CDR3 loop reads CASSYAGGNTGELLF. The CDR3, as DNA: TGTGCCAGCAGCTACGCCGGGGGGAACACCGGGGAGCTGCTTTTT.

This chain links TRBV7-5 with TRBJ1-1. TRBV7-5 represents a pseudogene. This CDR3 has 17 residues. CDR3 protein: CISVPAARRALNTEAFF. The CDR3 DNA follows: TGTATCTCCGTGCCAGCAGCCAGAAGGGCCCTGAACACTGAAGCTTTCTTT.

The table lists this clonotype with a few counts. This chain joins TRBV21-1 and TRBJ2-7; TRBD1 is the table's D call, not checked against the DNA. TRBV21-1 has pseudogene status. The CDR3 sequence is 17 residues long. CDR3 nucleotide sequence: TGTGCCAGCAGCAACCGGACCTCGTGGGACCCAGCCTACGAGCAGTACTTC. Protein product: CASSNRTSWDPAYEQYF.

This clonotype turned up a few times. The V call is TRBV14, the J call TRBJ2-2; D gene unclear. Germline V lookup: CDR1 SGHDN, CDR2 FVKESK. The CDR3 runs 15 residues. Trimming pared 2 bases from V and 3 bases from J, leaving 10 bases between. As DNA, the CDR3 is TGTGCCAGCAGCCAATTCCCCGGTTACACCGGGGAGCTGTTTTTT. As protein: CASSQFPGYTGELFF.

This clonotype has a count of ten or more. The chain links TRBV30 to TRBJ2-7; D remains ambiguous. V was clipped by 0 bases and J by 5 bases, with 5 bases between them. The CDR3 loop spans 11 amino acids. CDR1 GTSNPN and CDR2 SVGIG come from the germline V gene (reference sequence). The DNA for the CDR3 is TGTGCCTGGAGTGTAGCTGACGAGCAGTACTTC. It encodes CAWSVADEQYF.

This clonotype was observed many times. V gene TRBV7-3 combines with J gene TRBJ2-1; D gene uncertain. The germline V gene has CDR1 SGHTA and CDR2 FQGTGA. The CDR3 extends over 15 amino acids. V lost 5 bases, J lost 5 bases, and 16 bases lay in between. DNA of the CDR3: TGTGCCAGCAGCCCGGAGAGTGCCCCTAACAATGAGCAGTTCTTC. As protein: CASSPESAPNNEQFF.

The chain employs TRBV7-6 and TRBJ1-3; a possible D gene is TRBD1 (5 bases). Germline CDR1 and CDR2: SGHVS and FNYEAQ. The CDR3 is made up of 15 amino acids. Trimming took off 1 base at V and 16 bases at J, with 23 bases between the two ends. CDR3 protein: CASSLEGATGDTVYF. CDR3 coding DNA: TGTGCCAGCAGCTTAGAAGGGGCCACTGGAGACACCGTGTATTTT.

In its sample, this clonotype was seen many times. CDR3 region: CASSVRETYEQYF. CDR3 bases: TGTGCCAGCAGTGTCCGGGAGACCTACGAGCAGTACTTC. J is TRBJ2-7 and V is TRBV6-2 or TRBV6-3, with a weak D call TRBD2 (6 bases). CDR3 length equals 13 residues. Germline assignment: CDR1 MNHEY and CDR2 SVGEGT. Trimming pared 5 bases from V and 2 bases from J, leaving 10 bases between.

The sample holds many counts of this clonotype. CDR3: CASTMTRDSNTEAFF. CDR3 coding DNA: TGTGCCAGCACCATGACCCGCGATTCGAACACTGAAGCTTTCTTT. The chain recombines TRBV6-5 with TRBJ1-1; no clear D gene. The CDR3 loop spans 15 amino acids. Per germline, CDR1 MNHEY and CDR2 SVGAGI. V gave up 7 bases and J gave up 1 base, with 16 bases separating them.

This clonotype is a singleton in its sample. It may be a read error: a sequence one base away is much more abundant. The chain joins TRBV4-3 to TRBJ2-3; 10 nucleotides line up with TRBD2. Germline assignment: CDR1 LGHNA and CDR2 YSLEER. V shed 1 base, J shed 2 bases, and the junction held 12 bases outside the gene matches. This CDR3 is built from 19 residues. CDR3 sequence: CASSQARGWLAGDTDTQYF. The CDR3 nucleotides are TGCGCCAGCAGCCAAGCGCGTGGGTGGCTAGCGGGAGACACAGATACGCAGTATTTT.

Of note for this clonotype: It may be a read error: a sequence one base away is much more abundant. The chain uses TRBV7-8 and TRBJ2-7; 7 nucleotides agree with TRBD2. This CDR3 is built from 15 residues. Losses at the gene ends were 1 base for V and 2 bases for J; bases not matched to a gene: 5. The germline gives CDR1 SGHVS, CDR2 FQNEAQ. The CDR3 sequence: CASSLVGGSPYEQYF. In DNA, the CDR3 is TGTGCCAGCAGCTTAGTAGGCGGGAGCCCCTACGAGCAGTACTTC.

This clonotype was detected ten times or more. V is TRBV29-1 and J is TRBJ2-7; D not resolved. Germline lookup yields CDR1 SQVTM and CDR2 ANQGSEA. The CDR3 contains 13 residues. V was cut by 4 bases and J by 2 bases, with 12 bases left in between. The CDR3 DNA reads as TGCAGCGTTGTGTCGGGTTTGGCCTACGAGCAGTACTTC. Protein: CSVVSGLAYEQYF.

This clonotype has ten or more counts. The chain couples TRBV2 to TRBJ2-5, with D perhaps TRBD1 (6 bases). V was shortened by 4 bases and J by 2 bases, with 11 bases between the two germline ends. The CDR3 extends over 14 amino acids. The germline gives CDR1 SNHLY, CDR2 FYNNEI. In nucleotides, the CDR3 is TGTGCCAGCAGTGTTTTGGGACAACAAGAGACCCAGTACTTC. Its translation is CASSVLGQQETQYF.

This clonotype was recorded at least ten times. The chain uses TRBV20-1 and TRBJ2-4; the D is unclear. This CDR3 has 13 amino acids. The germline gives CDR1 DFQATT, CDR2 SNEGSKA (reference sequence). V was cut by 1 base and J by 1 base, with 5 bases left in between. The CDR3 coding sequence is TGCAGTGCTAGAGTGTGGGCCAAAAACATTCAGTACTTC. This gives the protein CSARVWAKNIQYF.

Notes on this clonotype: A much larger clone differs from this one at a single base, so this may be a read error. This chain joins TRBV7-3 and TRBJ2-7, with 8 bases identical to TRBD2. V lost 5 bases and J lost 6; bases outside the gene matches: 15. CDR3 length: 16 amino acids. Germline CDR1 and CDR2: SGHTA and FQGTGA. In nucleotides, the CDR3 is TGTGCCAGCAGCCAAGGAACCGGGACTAGGAGCGGCGAGCAGTACTTC. It translates to CASSQGTGTRSGEQYF.

Concerning this clonotype: A much bigger clone sits one base away, suggesting this may be a read error. This chain uses TRBV12-3 or TRBV12-4 with TRBJ1-1, with D perhaps matching TRBD1 (5 bases). V lost 5 bases and J 3 bases, leaving 13 bases between the germline ends. The CDR3 contains 14 residues. CDR3 amino acids: CASSLKGLYTEAFF. DNA of the CDR3: TGTGCCAGCAGTCTCAAGGGGCTTTACACTGAAGCTTTCTTT.

This clonotype occurred many times. The V call is TRBV24-1, the J call TRBJ2-2; D may correspond to TRBD1 or TRBD2 (6 bases each). Trimming pared 8 bases from V and 7 bases from J, leaving 16 bases between. The germline V gene has CDR1 KGHDR and CDR2 SFDVKD. There are 14 residues in the CDR3. DNA of the CDR3: TGTGCCACCACTAGTTCGGGGGCTGGCGGGGAGCTGTTTTTT. Protein product: CATTSSGAGGELFF.

This clonotype has a count of ten or more. The CDR3 DNA reads TGTGCCAGCAGCCAAGTTCCAGGGGGCTACTATGGCTACACCTTC. Translating it yields CASSQVPGGYYGYTF. The rearrangement joins TRBV14 to TRBJ1-2, with TRBD1 matching 8 bases. The CDR3 extends over 15 amino acids. Germline loops: CDR1 SGHDN, CDR2 FVKESK. After removal of 1 base from V and 3 bases from J, the junction contained 4 bases not matched to a gene. The variable domain in full, with the rest retrieved from reference TRBV14 and TRBJ1-2, is EAGVTQFPSHSVIEKGQTVTLRCDPISGHDNLYWYRRVMGKEIKFLLHFVKESKQDESGMPNNRFLAERTGGTYSTLKVQPAELEDSGVYFCASSQVPGGYYGYTFGSGTRLTVV.